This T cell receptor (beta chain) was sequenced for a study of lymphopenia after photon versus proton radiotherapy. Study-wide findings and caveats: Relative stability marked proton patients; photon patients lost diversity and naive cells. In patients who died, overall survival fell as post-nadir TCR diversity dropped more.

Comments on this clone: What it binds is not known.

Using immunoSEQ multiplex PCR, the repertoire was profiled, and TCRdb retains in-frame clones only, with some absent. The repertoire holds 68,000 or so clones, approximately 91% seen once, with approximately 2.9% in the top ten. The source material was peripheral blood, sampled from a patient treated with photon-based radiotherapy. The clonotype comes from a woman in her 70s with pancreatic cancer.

The CDR3 spells CAMSGGLNEKLFF. The CDR3 bases are TGTGCCATGTCGGGGGGACTTAATGAAAAACTGTTTTTT. The chain combines TRBV28 with TRBJ1-4, with D perhaps matching TRBD1 (5 bases). With 10 bases removed from V and 4 bases from J, the gap between germline ends came to 13 bases. The CDR3 is made up of 13 amino acids. Germline V CDR1 and CDR2: MDHEN, SYDVKM.